This T cell receptor beta chain was observed in a study of CD8 T cells in ankylosing spondylitis. Broader study findings: From matched ankylosing spondylitis synovial fluid, disease-linked clones were reportedly recovered at significantly enriched levels. The study identified a TCR beta motif of under ten highly homologous variants that appeared characteristic of ankylosing spondylitis blood. A subset of motif variants has previously been described in the synovial fluid and blood of reactive arthritis.

Researchers built TCR beta libraries using quantitative 5'-RACE with molecular barcodes. TCRdb reprocessed the 5' RACE reads with MiXCR, giving one entry per CDR3 protein. The sample shows 200,000 to 250,000 distinct CDR3 sequences, around 19% of them seen only once. After removal of 6 bases from V and 0 bases from J, the junction contained 4 bases not matched to a gene. The length of the CDR3 is 16 residues. Comment on this clonotype: The antigen remains unidentified.

The chain combines TRBV12-3 or TRBV12-4 with TRBJ2-3, with 12 nucleotides matching TRBD2. The sequenced sample consisted of blood, either unsorted or a sorted T cell fraction (not recorded which). The receptor was derived from a male donor with ankylosing spondylitis. For the CDR3, the DNA is TGTGCCAGCAGGCAGACTAGCGGGAGTAGCACAGATACGCAGTATTTT. It encodes CASRQTSGSSTDTQYF.